This record covers a single T cell receptor beta chain. The sample originates from a study of T-cell reconstitution after alpha-beta-depleted transplantation in children. The authors prepared the TCRbeta library with unique molecular identifiers. TCRdb re-analysed the PCR reads in MiXCR, keeping a single row per CDR3 protein. The table shows around 600,000 distinct CDR3 sequences, with roughly a tenth occurring only once. V lost 0 bases and J lost 6; bases outside the gene matches: 9. CDR3 length: 15 amino acids. Germline loops: CDR1 DFQATT, CDR2 SNEGSKA (reference sequence). V and J are TRBV20-1 and TRBJ1-2, with 8 positions matching TRBD1. This clonotype originated in a human donor who donated a stem cell graft to a child with acute myeloid leukemia. The sample in question was PBMCs from the stem cell graft donor, obtained from the stem cell graft. CDR3 residues: CSARDAPRTGNGYTF. The CDR3 region has the DNA TGCAGTGCTAGAGATGCCCCTCGGACAGGGAATGGCTACACCTTC.